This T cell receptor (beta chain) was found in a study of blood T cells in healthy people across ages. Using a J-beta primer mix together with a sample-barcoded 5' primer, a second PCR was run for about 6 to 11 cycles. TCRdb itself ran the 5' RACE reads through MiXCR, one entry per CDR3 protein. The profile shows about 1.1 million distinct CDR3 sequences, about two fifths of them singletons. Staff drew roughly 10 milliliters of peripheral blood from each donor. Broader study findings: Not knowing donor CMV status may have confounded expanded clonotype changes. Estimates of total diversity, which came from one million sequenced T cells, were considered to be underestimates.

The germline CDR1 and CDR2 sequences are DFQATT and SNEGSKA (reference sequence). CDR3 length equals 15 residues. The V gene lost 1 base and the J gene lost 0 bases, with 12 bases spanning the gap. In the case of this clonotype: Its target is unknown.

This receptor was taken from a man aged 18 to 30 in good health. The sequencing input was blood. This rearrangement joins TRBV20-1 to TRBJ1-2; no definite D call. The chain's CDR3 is CSARVRAVTNYGYTF. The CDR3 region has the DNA TGCAGTGCTAGAGTAAGGGCAGTTACTAACTATGGCTACACCTTC.